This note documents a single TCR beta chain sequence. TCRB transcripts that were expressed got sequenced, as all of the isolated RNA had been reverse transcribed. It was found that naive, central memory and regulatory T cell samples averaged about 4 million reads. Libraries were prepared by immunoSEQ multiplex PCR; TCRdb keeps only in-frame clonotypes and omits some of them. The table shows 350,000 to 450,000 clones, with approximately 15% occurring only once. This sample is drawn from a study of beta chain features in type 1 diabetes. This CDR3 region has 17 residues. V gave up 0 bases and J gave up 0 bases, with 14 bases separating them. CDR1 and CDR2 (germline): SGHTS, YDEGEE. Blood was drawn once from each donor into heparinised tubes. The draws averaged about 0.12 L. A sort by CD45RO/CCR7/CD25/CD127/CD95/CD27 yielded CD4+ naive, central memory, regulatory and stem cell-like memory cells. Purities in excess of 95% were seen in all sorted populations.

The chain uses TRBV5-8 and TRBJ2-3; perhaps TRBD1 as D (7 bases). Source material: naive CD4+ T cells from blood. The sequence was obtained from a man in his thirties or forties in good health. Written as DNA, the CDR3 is TGTGCCAGCAGCTTGGGGATACAGGGGACTAGCACAGATACGCAGTATTTT. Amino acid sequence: CASSLGIQGTSTDTQYF.